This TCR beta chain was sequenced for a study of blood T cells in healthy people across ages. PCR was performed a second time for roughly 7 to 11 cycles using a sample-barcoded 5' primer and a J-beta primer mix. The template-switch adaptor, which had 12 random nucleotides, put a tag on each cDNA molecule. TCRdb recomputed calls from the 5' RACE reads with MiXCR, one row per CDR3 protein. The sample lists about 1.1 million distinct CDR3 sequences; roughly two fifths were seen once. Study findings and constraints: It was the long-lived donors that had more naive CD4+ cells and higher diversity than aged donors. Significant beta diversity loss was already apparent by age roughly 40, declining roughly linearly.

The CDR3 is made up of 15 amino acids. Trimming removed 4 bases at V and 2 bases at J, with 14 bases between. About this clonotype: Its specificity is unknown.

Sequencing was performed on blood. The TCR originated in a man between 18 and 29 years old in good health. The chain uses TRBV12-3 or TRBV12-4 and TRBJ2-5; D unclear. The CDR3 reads CASSYMAENQETQYF. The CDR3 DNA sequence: TGTGCCAGCAGTTACATGGCCGAAAATCAAGAGACCCAGTACTTC.